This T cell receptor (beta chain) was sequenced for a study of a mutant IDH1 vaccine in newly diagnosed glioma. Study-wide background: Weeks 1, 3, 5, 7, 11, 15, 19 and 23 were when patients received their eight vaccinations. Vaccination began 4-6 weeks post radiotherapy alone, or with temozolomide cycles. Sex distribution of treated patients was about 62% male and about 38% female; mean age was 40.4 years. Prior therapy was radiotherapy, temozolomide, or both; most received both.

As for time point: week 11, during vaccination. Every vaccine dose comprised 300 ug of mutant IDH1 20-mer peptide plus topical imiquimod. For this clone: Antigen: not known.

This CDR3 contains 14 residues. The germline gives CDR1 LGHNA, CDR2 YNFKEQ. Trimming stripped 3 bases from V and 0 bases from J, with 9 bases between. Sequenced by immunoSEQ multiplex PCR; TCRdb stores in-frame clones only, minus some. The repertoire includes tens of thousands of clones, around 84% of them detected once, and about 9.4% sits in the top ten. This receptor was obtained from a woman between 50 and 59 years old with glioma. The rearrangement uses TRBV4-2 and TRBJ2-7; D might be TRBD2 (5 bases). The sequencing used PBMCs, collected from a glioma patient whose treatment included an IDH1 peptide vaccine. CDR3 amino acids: CASSHPGDSYEQYF. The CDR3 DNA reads TGTGCCAGCAGCCATCCCGGGGACTCCTACGAGCAGTACTTC.